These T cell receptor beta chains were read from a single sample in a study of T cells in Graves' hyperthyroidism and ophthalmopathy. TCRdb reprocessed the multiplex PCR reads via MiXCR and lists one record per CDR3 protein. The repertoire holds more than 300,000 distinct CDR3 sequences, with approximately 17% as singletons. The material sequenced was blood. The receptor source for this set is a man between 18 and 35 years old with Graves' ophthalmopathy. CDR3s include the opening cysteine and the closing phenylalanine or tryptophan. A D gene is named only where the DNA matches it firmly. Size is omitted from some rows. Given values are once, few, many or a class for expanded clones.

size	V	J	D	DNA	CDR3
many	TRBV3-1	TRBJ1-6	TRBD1	TGTGCCAGCAGCCATGGACAGGGCGACAATTCACCCCTCCACTTT	CASSHGQGDNSPLHF
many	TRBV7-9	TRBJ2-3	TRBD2	TGTGCCAGCAGCTTATTAGCGGGGGGCCCCACAGATACGCAGTATTTT	CASSLLAGGPTDTQYF
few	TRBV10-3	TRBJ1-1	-	TGTGCCATCAGTGAGGAACCTGGGGCTGAAGCTTTCTTT	CAISEEPGAEAFF
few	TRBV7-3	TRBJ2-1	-	TGTGCCAGCAGCCCGATTAATGATGGTGAGCAGTTCTTC	CASSPINDGEQFF
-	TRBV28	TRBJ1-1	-	TGTGCCAGCAGAACCTCCGTTAGGAACACTGAAGCTTTCTTT	CASRTSVRNTEAFF
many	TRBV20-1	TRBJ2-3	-	TGCAGTGCTGGACGACCCTACGACACAGATACGCAGTATTTT	CSAGRPYDTDTQYF
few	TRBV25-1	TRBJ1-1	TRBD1	TGTGCCAGCAGTGAACCGGGACAGGGGGGCACTGAAGCTTTCTTT	CASSEPGQGGTEAFF
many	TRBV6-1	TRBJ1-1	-	TGTGCCAGCAGTGAAGATAAGGGGCGTCCTGAAGCTTTCTTT	CASSEDKGRPEAFF
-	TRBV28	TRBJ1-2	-	TGTGCCAGCAGTACAAAGAGGACTAACTATGGCTACACCTTC	CASSTKRTNYGYTF
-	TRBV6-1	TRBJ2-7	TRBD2	TGTGCCAGCAGTGAAGCTCCTAGCGGGGAATACGAGCAGTACTTC	CASSEAPSGEYEQYF